Following are 12 T cell receptor beta chains from one sample sequenced in a study of blood T cell repertoires in COVID-19. Clones were read by immunoSEQ multiplex PCR, and TCRdb kept only the in-frame ones, dropping some. This table has under 400,000 clones, approximately 86% appearing once. The material sequenced was PBMCs or T cells enriched from blood (not recorded which). The receptors come from a woman aged 35 to 49 with acute COVID-19.

The chain couples TRBV7-8 to TRBJ2-6; 8 bases match TRBD1. The V segment lost 3 bases and the J segment 0 bases; nucleotides outside the gene matches: 16. CDR3 length equals 21 residues. Germline V CDR1 and CDR2: SGHVS, FQNEAQ. The CDR3 nucleotides read TGTGCCAGCAGCTTGGGTTTCCGCCGAGGACAGGGAGGCTCTGGGGCCAACGTCCTGACTTTC. This sequence encodes CASSLGFRRGQGGSGANVLTF.

The J gene is TRBJ2-1, the V gene TRBV15; 9 nucleotides match TRBD2. This CDR3 comprises 15 residues. Germline V gene data show CDR1 as LNHNV and CDR2 as YYDKDF (reference sequence). Unmatched junction bases numbered 10, after V lost 4 bases and J lost 9 bases. CDR3 sequence: CATSNGGRGSAEQFF. DNA for the CDR3: TGTGCCACCAGCAACGGCGGGAGGGGGAGTGCTGAGCAGTTCTTC.

The chain has TRBV2 and TRBJ1-1, with D unclear. CDR1 is SNHLY, CDR2 FYNNEI, per germline. CDR3 length equals 11 residues. Trimming stripped 5 bases from V and 7 bases from J, with 8 bases between. The CDR3 DNA reads TGTGCCAGCAGTCAGACTAATGAAGCTTTCTTT. Translation gives CASSQTNEAFF. Together with reference TRBV2 and TRBJ1-1, the CDR3 gives the full variable domain: EPEVTQTPSHQVTQMGQEVILRCVPISNHLYFYWYRQILGQKVEFLVSFYNNEISEKSEIFDDQFSVERPDGSNFTLKIRSTKLEDSAMYFCASSQTNEAFFGQGTRLTVV.

The chain recombines TRBV15 with TRBJ1-6; 8 positions agree with TRBD1. The V gene's germline CDR1 is LNHNV and CDR2 YYDKDF (reference sequence). Unmatched junction bases numbered 12, after V lost 1 base and J lost 7 bases. CDR3 length: 18 amino acids. This CDR3 is CATSRGQGAYGRNSPLHF. DNA of the CDR3: TGTGCCACCAGCAGAGGGCAGGGGGCTTACGGCCGGAATTCACCCCTCCACTTT.

The chain combines TRBV19 with TRBJ1-1; TRBD1 is a possible D gene (6 bases). CDR3 length: 12 residues. Deletions cut 5 bases from V and 6 bases from J, with 10 bases between. The germline CDR1 and CDR2 sequences are LNHDA and SQIVND (reference sequence). The CDR3 region is CASSLQGPEAFF. The CDR3 nucleotides are TGTGCCAGTAGTTTACAGGGCCCTGAAGCTTTCTTT.

This clone came up once. The genes are TRBV19 and TRBJ1-1, with 8 positions matching TRBD1. Germline V lookup: CDR1 LNHDA, CDR2 SQIVND (reference sequence). V dropped 5 bases and J dropped 11; count of bases not matched to a gene: 13. CDR3 length: 14 residues. CDR3 sequence (DNA): TGTGCCAGTAGTTCCCAGACAGGGGCTGAGGCGGCTTTCTTT. It specifies CASSSQTGAEAAFF. The full variable domain, its missing parts supplied by reference TRBV19 and TRBJ1-1, is DGGITQSPKYLFRKEGQNVTLSCEQNLNHDAMYWYRQDPGQGLRLIYYSQIVNDFQKGDIAEGYSVSREKKESFPLTVTSAQKNPTAFYLCASSSQTGAEAAFFGQGTRLTVV.

On this clone itself: This may come from a read error, since a much larger clone is one base off. The chain couples TRBV10-3 to TRBJ2-3; unclear D gene. The CDR3 spans 16 residues. From germline, CDR1 is ENHRY and CDR2 SYGVKD. The DNA for the CDR3 is TGTGCCATCAATGAGTCGGCGGTGAGAGGCACAGATACGCAGTATTTT. Amino acid sequence: CAINESAVRGTDTQYF.

In this sample, this clone turned up a few times. In DNA, the CDR3 is TGTGCCAGCAGCTTGTATCCCCAAGAGACCCAGTACTTC. It encodes CASSLYPQETQYF. The gene calls are TRBV5-6 and TRBJ2-5, with unresolved D. V lost 1 base, J lost 1 base, and 5 bases lay in between. The CDR3 is 13 amino acids. CDR1 is SGHDT and CDR2 is YYEEEE in the germline V gene. Full variable domain (remainder filled in from reference TRBV5-6 and TRBJ2-5): DAGVTQSPTHLIKTRGQQVTLRCSPKSGHDTVSWYQQALGQGPQFIFQYYEEEERQRGNFPDRFSGHQFPNYSSELNVNALLLGDSALYLCASSLYPQETQYFGPGTRLLVL.

The chain carries TRBV5-8 and TRBJ2-5; maybe TRBD2 (6 bases). Germline loops: CDR1 SGHTS, CDR2 YDEGEE. This CDR3 is built from 14 residues. V shed 5 bases and J shed 5 bases, with 16 bases lying between them. CDR3 residues: CASSPGTLRETQYF. Here the CDR3 DNA reads TGTGCCAGCAGTCCCGGGACTCTCCGGGAGACCCAGTACTTC.

This clone turned up a few times. The V call is TRBV19, the J call TRBJ1-2, with TRBD1 as a possible D gene (5 bases). CDR1 is LNHDA, CDR2 SQIVND, per germline (reference sequence). The CDR3 loop spans 14 amino acids. V shed 10 bases and J shed 4 bases, with 19 bases lying between them. CDR3 amino acids: CATTTQTALYGYTF. The DNA of the CDR3 is TGTGCCACAACTACCCAGACAGCCCTCTATGGCTACACCTTC.

The rearrangement uses TRBV6-2 or TRBV6-3 and TRBJ2-7; D gene ambiguous. Deletions cut 2 bases from V and 4 bases from J, with 12 bases between. CDR1 is MNHEY, CDR2 SVGEGT, per germline. The CDR3 runs 14 residues. DNA for the CDR3: TGTGCCAGCAGTTACATCCCAGTGATTTACGAGCAGTACTTC. Its protein is CASSYIPVIYEQYF.

The rearrangement uses TRBV6-5 and TRBJ2-2, with D perhaps matching TRBD2 (5 bases). This CDR3 has 14 residues. Germline V gives CDR1 MNHEY, CDR2 SVGAGI. Between the trimmed V and J ends, which lost 6 bases and 5 bases, there was a span of 13 bases. The CDR3 is CASSQSGVTGELFF. CDR3 nucleotides: TGTGCCAGCAGCCAAAGCGGCGTAACCGGGGAGCTGTTTTTT.